These 16 T cell receptor beta chains originate from one sample sequenced in a study of shared clonotypes between healthy human individuals (dated by TCRdb to about 2020). CD8 naive samples consisted of CD45RO-negative cells that were positively selected for CCR7, yielding a CD45RA+CCR7+ population without TemRA cells. To prepare the library, the immunoSEQ multiplex PCR assay was applied. As stored in TCRdb, this immuneACCESS dataset retains in-frame rearrangements with V and J assigned. A fraction of the clones does not appear; measured against another copy, unresolved V genes explain less than half of the discrepancy, and the remainder lacks a known reason. The sample data list around 610,000 clones, and approximately 96% of these were observed just once. 0.11% of the sample belongs to the ten largest clones. Source material: naive CD8+ T cells sorted from blood. What this sample's cell subset or site label stands for: CD45RA+CCR7+. The receptors originated from a woman younger than 45 in good health.

The V and J genes are TRBV4-1 and TRBJ1-4; 7 bases match TRBD1. CDR1 and CDR2 (germline): MGHRA, YSYEKL. The V gene end was trimmed by 6 bases and the J gene end by 7 bases; junction bases not matched to a gene: 8. The CDR3 is 14 residues long. CDR3 DNA: TGCGCCAGCAGACCACGGGACAGCCTTGAAAAACTGTTTTTT. Residues: CASRPRDSLEKLFF.

This clone has a single count. This chain uses TRBV19 with TRBJ1-5; D remains ambiguous. Trimming took off 10 bases at V and 4 bases at J, with 17 bases between the two ends. The germline V gene encodes CDR1 LNHDA and CDR2 SQIVND (reference sequence). This CDR3 contains 14 residues. The DNA for the CDR3 is TGTGCCACCGAGACACATAGGGTGAATCAGCCCCAGCATTTT. This codes for CATETHRVNQPQHF. The variable domain in full, completed from reference TRBV19 and TRBJ1-5, reads DGGITQSPKYLFRKEGQNVTLSCEQNLNHDAMYWYRQDPGQGLRLIYYSQIVNDFQKGDIAEGYSVSREKKESFPLTVTSAQKNPTAFYLCATETHRVNQPQHFGDGTRLSIL.

In this sample, this clone turned up once. This chain uses TRBV29-1 with TRBJ2-3; D may be TRBD1 or TRBD2 (5 bases each). From germline, CDR1 is SQVTM and CDR2 ANQGSEA. V lost 4 bases, J lost 1 base, and 18 bases lay in between. The CDR3 spans 16 residues. CDR3 loop: CSVAGTLTKGTDTQYF. The CDR3 coding sequence is TGCAGCGTTGCCGGGACCTTAACGAAAGGCACAGATACGCAGTATTTT.

This clone has a single count. The V and J genes are TRBV6-6 and TRBJ2-4, with D unclear. CDR1 is MNHNY and CDR2 is SVGAGI in the germline V gene (reference sequence). CDR3 length: 13 amino acids. V dropped 0 bases and J dropped 6 bases, with 6 bases sitting between them. The CDR3 region is CASSYSGRNIQYF. For the CDR3, the DNA is TGTGCCAGCAGTTACTCGGGCCGAAACATTCAGTACTTC.

CDR3 sequence reads: CASSTDREFTDTQYF. The CDR3 DNA sequence: TGTGCCAGTAGTACGGACAGGGAGTTCACAGATACGCAGTATTTT. The chain recombines TRBV19 with TRBJ2-3, with 8 bases fitting TRBD1. CDR1 is LNHDA and CDR2 is SQIVND in the germline V gene (reference sequence). The CDR3 runs to 15 residues. Trimming removed 4 bases from V and 2 bases from J; junction bases left unmatched: 5.

This chain uses TRBV5-6 with TRBJ2-5, with unresolved D. The length of the CDR3 is 13 residues. Germline V gene sequence: CDR1 SGHDT, CDR2 YYEEEE. The V end was cut by 4 bases, the J end by 7 bases, with 14 bases between. The chain's CDR3 is CASSQTQFGTQYF. CDR3 coding DNA: TGTGCCAGCAGCCAAACACAATTTGGGACCCAGTACTTC.

The chain couples TRBV4-2 to TRBJ2-3; 10 bases are a match to TRBD2. The germline CDR1 and CDR2 sequences are LGHNA and YNFKEQ. J was trimmed by 2 bases and V by 0 bases; bases with no gene match: 5. This CDR3 is 17 amino acids long. The chain's CDR3 is CASSQDLAGAITDTQYF. In DNA form, the CDR3 reads TGTGCCAGCAGCCAAGATCTAGCGGGAGCTATCACAGATACGCAGTATTTT.

The chain carries TRBV7-9 and TRBJ2-1; TRBD2 matches at 8 bases. The CDR3 has 15 amino acids. The V gene end was trimmed by 4 bases and the J gene end by 4 bases; junction bases not matched to a gene: 6. Germline V gene lookup returns CDR1 SEHNR and CDR2 FQNEAQ (reference sequence). CDR3 amino acids: CASSSTSGIYNEQFF. DNA for the CDR3: TGTGCCAGCAGCTCTACTAGCGGTATTTACAATGAGCAGTTCTTC.

V gene TRBV4-1 combines with J gene TRBJ2-1; the match to TRBD1 covers 8 bases. Germline CDR1 MGHRA, CDR2 YSYEKL. The V gene end was trimmed by 1 base and the J gene end by 10 bases; junction bases not matched to a gene: 9. The CDR3 runs to 15 residues. CDR3 in DNA: TGCGCCAGCAGCCAAGGGACAGGGTTGCGGGGCGAGCAGTTCTTC. It is translated as CASSQGTGLRGEQFF.

The V call is TRBV6-1, the J call TRBJ2-3; D uncertain. The CDR3 sequence is 15 residues long. The V gene's germline CDR1 is MNHNS and CDR2 SASEGT. The V end was cut by 0 bases, the J end by 0 bases, with 7 bases between. Here the CDR3 reads CASSEASFSTDTQYF. For the CDR3, the DNA is TGTGCCAGCAGTGAAGCTAGCTTCAGCACAGATACGCAGTATTTT.

The CDR3 sequence is CALAGDSYEQYF. The DNA for the CDR3 is TGTGCCTTGGCCGGGGACTCCTACGAGCAGTACTTC. The genes are TRBV30 and TRBJ2-7; possibly TRBD2 for D (5 bases). CDR1 and CDR2 (germline): GTSNPN, SVGIG (reference sequence). The CDR3 extends over 12 amino acids. V was cut by 7 bases and J by 0 bases, with 10 bases left in between.

On this clone itself: Its ends do not fully match the called genes, so a read error is possible. The gene calls are TRBV6-5 and TRBJ1-1; no firm D call. The CDR3 has 10 amino acids. CDR1 and CDR2 (germline): MNHEY, SVGAGI. This CDR3 is CASIYTEAFF. The CDR3 DNA is TGTGCCAGCATTTACACTGAAGCTTTCTTT.

This chain connects TRBV6-1 to TRBJ2-7, with TRBD1 matching 9 bases. The ends lost 6 bases at V and 4 bases at J; junction bases unmatched: 7. CDR3 length equals 14 residues. The germline gives CDR1 MNHNS, CDR2 SASEGT. CDR3 loop: CASSRDRGFYEQYF. CDR3 bases: TGTGCCAGCAGCCGTGACAGGGGGTTTTACGAGCAGTACTTC.

The chain recombines TRBV29-1 with TRBJ2-2, with 7 bases fitting TRBD1. This CDR3 region has 14 residues. Unmatched junction bases numbered 5, after V lost 4 bases and J lost 3 bases. The germline gives CDR1 SQVTM, CDR2 ANQGSEA. The CDR3 DNA reads as TGCAGCGTTGTCAAGGGGGCGTACACCGGGGAGCTGTTTTTT. This encodes CSVVKGAYTGELFF.

The genes are TRBV27 and TRBJ2-1; TRBD2 matches 7 bases. CDR3 length equals 14 residues. Germline CDR1 reads MNHEY; CDR2 reads SMNVEV (reference sequence). V was clipped by 7 bases and J by 7 bases; unmatched bases: 10. The CDR3 DNA reads as TGTGCCAGCACTCCGACGGGAGGATTAAATGAGCAGTTCTTC. Its translation: CASTPTGGLNEQFF.

This chain joins TRBV13 and TRBJ2-7, with 8 bases aligning to TRBD2. CDR3 length equals 15 residues. Germline V gene data show CDR1 as PRHDT and CDR2 as FYEKMQ (reference sequence). V dropped 3 bases and J dropped 0; count of bases not matched to a gene: 4. The CDR3 region is CASSFGGLDSYEQYF. The CDR3 DNA reads TGTGCCAGCAGCTTCGGGGGACTAGACTCCTACGAGCAGTACTTC.